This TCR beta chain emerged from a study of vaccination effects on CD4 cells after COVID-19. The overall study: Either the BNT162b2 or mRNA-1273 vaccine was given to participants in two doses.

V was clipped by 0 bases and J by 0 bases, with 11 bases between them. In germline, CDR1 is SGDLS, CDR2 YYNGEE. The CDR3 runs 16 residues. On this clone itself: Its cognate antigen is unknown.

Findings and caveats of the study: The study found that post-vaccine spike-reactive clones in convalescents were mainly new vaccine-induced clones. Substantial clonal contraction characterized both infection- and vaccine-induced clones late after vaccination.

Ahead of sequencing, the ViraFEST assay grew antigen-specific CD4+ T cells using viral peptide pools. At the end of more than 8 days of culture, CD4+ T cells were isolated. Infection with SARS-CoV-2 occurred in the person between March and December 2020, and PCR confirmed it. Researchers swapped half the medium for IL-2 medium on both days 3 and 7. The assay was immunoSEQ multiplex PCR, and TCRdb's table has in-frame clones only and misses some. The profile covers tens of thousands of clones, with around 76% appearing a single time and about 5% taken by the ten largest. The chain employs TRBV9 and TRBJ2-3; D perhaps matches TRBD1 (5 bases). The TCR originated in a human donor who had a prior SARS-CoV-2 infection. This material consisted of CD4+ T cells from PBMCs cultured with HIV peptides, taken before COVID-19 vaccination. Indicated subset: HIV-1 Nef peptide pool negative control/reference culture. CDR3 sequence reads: CASSVAQGRSTDTQYF. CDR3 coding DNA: TGTGCCAGCAGCGTAGCCCAGGGCCGAAGCACAGATACGCAGTATTTT.